The clone carrying this TCR beta chain was observed a few times. The antigen remains unidentified. This entry belongs to a study of blood T cells in healthy people across ages. Those donating, healthy Caucasian individuals from Russia, were aged roughly 6 to 90. Findings of the study overall: Using unsorted PBMCs precluded a conclusive naive versus antigen-experienced comparison.

For the second PCR, which ran for 7 to 11 cycles, a sample-barcoded 5' primer and a J-beta primer mix were used. In TCRdb, the 5' RACE reads were re-called with MiXCR into one record per CDR3 protein. The sample holds around 1,800,000 distinct CDR3 sequences, about two fifths seen once. The source material was blood. The TCR comes from a human donor in good health.

The CDR3 nucleotides are TGTGCCAGCAGTTTTTCCAGGTCGCAGAACGAGCAGTACTTC. Its protein product is CASSFSRSQNEQYF. The chain is built from TRBV12-3 or TRBV12-4 and TRBJ2-7, with D uncertain. The CDR3 totals 14 residues. The V end was cut by 3 bases, the J end by 5 bases, with 14 bases between.